This TCR beta chain was recovered during a study of a mutant IDH1 vaccine in newly diagnosed glioma. The length of the CDR3 is 12 residues. Germline V gives CDR1 LNHDA, CDR2 SQIVND (reference sequence). Trimming took 6 bases from V and 3 from J, leaving 8 bases between them. Specified time point: week 35, safety follow-up. Every single dose of the vaccine, 300 ug of mutant IDH1 20-mer peptide, came with topical imiquimod. General study points: Most patients, 93.3%, showed vaccine-induced immune responses.

TCRdb's table, derived via immunoSEQ multiplex PCR, lists solely in-frame clones and lacks some. The sample consists of tens of thousands of clones, 74% of them appearing once. Comment on this clone: Its target is not known.

V gene TRBV19 combines with J gene TRBJ1-2; possibly TRBD1 for D (6 bases). The sequence came from a man in his fifties or sixties with glioma. The sequencing used PBMCs, collected from a glioma patient whose treatment included an IDH1 peptide vaccine. The CDR3 DNA sequence: TGTGCCAGTAGCCGGACAGACTATGGCTACACCTTC. Protein sequence: CASSRTDYGYTF.